The 25 T cell receptor beta chains in this list originate from one sample, sequenced in a study of CD8 T cells in Susac syndrome. Reverse transcription of roughly 0.5 to 1 ug RNA was carried out with random hexamers. TCRdb re-called the immunoSEQ multiplex PCR reads through MiXCR, storing one row per CDR3 protein. Here the sample spans about 120,000 distinct CDR3 sequences, 96% being singletons. Sequenced sample: CD4+ T cells from PBMCs. The receptors come from a human donor with Susac syndrome.

This clonotype was counted once. The chain joins TRBV12-3 or TRBV12-4 to TRBJ2-7, with 9 positions matching TRBD2. The V segment lost 4 bases and the J segment 4 bases; nucleotides outside the gene matches: 2. This CDR3 comprises 13 residues. The CDR3 DNA reads as TGTGCCAGCAGTTCTAGCGGGACGTACGAGCAGTACTTC. Protein: CASSSSGTYEQYF.

The genes are TRBV7-2 and TRBJ1-5, with a weak D call TRBD1 (6 bases). This CDR3 comprises 14 residues. V gave up 5 bases and J gave up 7 bases, with 15 bases separating them. The germline CDR1 and CDR2 sequences are SGHTA and FQGNSA. In nucleotides, the CDR3 is TGTGCCAGCAGCAATGCGGGTCAGGGGCAGCCCCAGCATTTT. Protein sequence: CASSNAGQGQPQHF.

The genes are TRBV29-1 and TRBJ2-1, with 10 bases aligning to TRBD1. The V gene's germline CDR1 is SQVTM and CDR2 ANQGSEA. CDR3 size: 13 residues. The CDR3, as DNA: TGCAGTGCGAGGGACAGGGGTTACAATGAGCAGTTCTTC. It specifies CSARDRGYNEQFF.

The chain recombines TRBV12-3 or TRBV12-4 with TRBJ1-5; D perhaps matches TRBD1 (5 bases). Trimming left V 7 bases short and J 7 bases short, with 11 bases between. The CDR3 extends over 12 amino acids. The CDR3 reads CASTRDRQPQHF. In nucleotides, the CDR3 is TGTGCCAGCACTAGGGACCGGCAGCCCCAGCATTTT.

This clonotype came up once. The rearrangement links TRBV20-1 to TRBJ1-1, with D maybe TRBD1 (6 bases). The CDR3 is made up of 15 amino acids. Germline CDR1 is DFQATT and CDR2 is SNEGSKA (reference sequence). V lost 0 bases and J lost 2, with 13 bases in between. The DNA of the CDR3 is TGCAGTGCTAGAGATAGGCCAGGGACAAACACTGAAGCTTTCTTT. As protein: CSARDRPGTNTEAFF.

The V gene is TRBV27, the J gene TRBJ1-2, with D perhaps matching TRBD1 (5 bases). The CDR3 spans 13 residues. Between the trimmed V and J ends, which lost 3 bases and 7 bases, there was a span of 12 bases. CDR1 is MNHEY and CDR2 is SMNVEV in the germline V gene (reference sequence). CDR3 protein: CASSFSGRVGYTF. In nucleotides, the CDR3 is TGTGCCAGCAGTTTTTCAGGGAGGGTTGGCTACACCTTC.

The chain is built from TRBV29-1 and TRBJ2-1; TRBD2 is a possible D gene (6 bases). Trimming left V 3 bases short and J 4 bases short, with 13 bases between. The CDR3 has 14 amino acids. Germline CDR1 reads SQVTM; CDR2 reads ANQGSEA. The CDR3 DNA sequence: TGCAGCGTTGACTTCGCGGGACCATACAATGAGCAGTTCTTC. It specifies CSVDFAGPYNEQFF.

The chain carries TRBV12-3 or TRBV12-4 and TRBJ2-7; 10 bases map to TRBD1. This CDR3 region has 14 residues. Trimming took 7 bases from V and 6 from J; bases not matched to a gene: 9. The CDR3 DNA follows: TGTGCCAGCACCAGAGACAGGGGGCTTAGCGAGCAGTACTTC. Translated, it gives CASTRDRGLSEQYF.

The rearrangement joins TRBV20-1 to TRBJ1-2, with TRBD1 matching 9 bases. V dropped 5 bases and J dropped 6; count of bases not matched to a gene: 4. The CDR3 runs to 12 residues. Germline CDR1 DFQATT, CDR2 SNEGSKA (reference sequence). In nucleotides, the CDR3 is TGCAGTGCTGGACAGGGGATCGATGGCTACACCTTC. Translation gives CSAGQGIDGYTF.

This chain uses TRBV20-1 with TRBJ2-5; possible D gene TRBD2, 6 bases. V was trimmed by 5 bases and J by 5 bases, leaving 15 bases between them. CDR1 DFQATT and CDR2 SNEGSKA come from the germline V gene (reference sequence). CDR3 length: 13 residues. DNA of the CDR3: TGCAGTGCTCCCCCCCTAGCGCGGGAGACCCAGTACTTC. Residues: CSAPPLARETQYF.

This chain connects TRBV28 to TRBJ1-1; maybe TRBD1 (5 bases). Germline V gene data show CDR1 as MDHEN and CDR2 as SYDVKM. The CDR3 spans 15 residues. Trimming took 6 bases from V and 3 from J, leaving 17 bases between them. The CDR3 here is CASSRMGTGYTEAFF. CDR3 coding DNA: TGTGCCAGCAGCCGAATGGGGACGGGCTACACTGAAGCTTTCTTT. Supplemented by reference TRBV28 and TRBJ1-1, the full variable domain reads DVKVTQSSRYLVKRTGEKVFLECVQDMDHENMFWYRQDPGLGLRLIYFSYDVKMKEKGDIPEGYSVSREKKERFSLILESASTNQTSMYLCASSRMGTGYTEAFFGQGTRLTVV.

This clonotype has just one count. The chain employs TRBV29-1 and TRBJ2-2, with no clear D. Germline assignment: CDR1 SQVTM and CDR2 ANQGSEA. The V gene lost 7 bases and the J gene lost 6 bases, with 9 bases spanning the gap. The CDR3 has 11 amino acids. This CDR3 is CSGRASGELFF. The CDR3 DNA reads as TGCAGCGGACGGGCGTCCGGGGAGCTGTTTTTT.

V and J are TRBV2 and TRBJ1-5; 8 positions match TRBD1. The CDR3 runs to 14 residues. Germline loops: CDR1 SNHLY, CDR2 FYNNEI. After removal of 10 bases from V and 5 bases from J, the junction contained 10 bases not matched to a gene. In DNA, the CDR3 is TGTGCCACCACAGGACAGGGAGGTTATCAGCCCCAGCATTTT. Residues: CATTGQGGYQPQHF.

The chain links TRBV4-1 to TRBJ2-6; 7 bases fit TRBD1. V shed 4 bases, J shed 1 base, and the junction held 10 bases outside the gene matches. Germline CDR1 is MGHRA and CDR2 is YSYEKL. This CDR3 contains 18 residues. The CDR3 is CASSPSRTGNSGANVLTF. The CDR3 DNA is TGCGCCAGCAGCCCGTCCCGGACAGGAAATTCTGGGGCCAACGTCCTGACTTTC.

CDR3 sequence reads: CASSLSRVAYGYTF. CDR3 DNA sequence: TGTGCCAGCAGCTTATCCAGGGTGGCCTATGGCTACACCTTC. The chain couples TRBV12-3 or TRBV12-4 to TRBJ1-2; perhaps TRBD1 as D (5 bases). This CDR3 contains 14 residues. The germline V and J ends were trimmed by 6 bases and 4 bases, with 15 bases remaining between them.

The genes are TRBV28 and TRBJ2-1; TRBD1 is a possible D gene (7 bases). This CDR3 contains 16 residues. The V end lost 6 bases, the J end lost 2 bases, and 17 bases lay between the germline ends. CDR1 and CDR2 from the germline V gene are MDHEN and SYDVKM. The DNA for the CDR3 is TGTGCCAGCAGCCCAGGGGGGTATGGGGCCTACAATGAGCAGTTCTTC. It specifies CASSPGGYGAYNEQFF.

The rearrangement links TRBV28 to TRBJ2-1; 13 nucleotides align to TRBD2. CDR3 size: 15 residues. J lost 7 bases, V lost 5 bases, and 5 bases had no gene match. The germline V gene has CDR1 MDHEN and CDR2 SYDVKM. CDR3 sequence (DNA): TGTGCCAGCAGTACACTAGCGGGAGGGAGGAATGAGCAGTTCTTC. Translated, it gives CASSTLAGGRNEQFF.

V gene TRBV7-9 combines with J gene TRBJ2-1; the D is unclear. V was clipped by 4 bases and J by 3 bases, with 7 bases between them. CDR1 and CDR2 (germline): SEHNR, FQNEAQ (reference sequence). The CDR3 loop spans 13 amino acids. The CDR3 loop reads CASSSLNYNEQFF. CDR3 DNA: TGTGCCAGCAGCTCCCTAAACTACAATGAGCAGTTCTTC. Complete variable domain (other parts from reference TRBV7-9 and TRBJ2-1): DTGVSQNPRHKITKRGQNVTFRCDPISEHNRLYWYRQTLGQGPEFLTYFQNEAQLEKSRLLSDRFSAERPKGSFSTLEIQRTEQGDSAMYLCASSSLNYNEQFFGPGTRLTVL.

The chain couples TRBV3-1 to TRBJ2-3; D call uncertain. Trimming stripped 0 bases from V and 8 bases from J, with 6 bases between. From germline, CDR1 is LGHDT and CDR2 YNNKEL (reference sequence). The CDR3 runs to 12 residues. CDR3 region: CASSQEGGTQYF. In DNA form, the CDR3 reads TGTGCCAGCAGCCAAGAAGGCGGTACGCAGTATTTT.

V and J are TRBV20-1 and TRBJ1-1; no firm D call. Per the germline V gene, CDR1 is DFQATT and CDR2 is SNEGSKA (reference sequence). The CDR3 sequence is 14 residues long. V shed 0 bases and J shed 1 base, with 9 bases lying between them. Here the CDR3 DNA reads TGCAGTGCTAGAGATAGTCACGGGAACACTGAAGCTTTCTTT. It codes for CSARDSHGNTEAFF.

This clonotype was found once. This chain uses TRBV30 with TRBJ2-7; D is perhaps TRBD1 or TRBD2 (5 bases each). Trimming stripped 6 bases from V and 2 bases from J, with 11 bases between. The germline V gene has CDR1 GTSNPN and CDR2 SVGIG (reference sequence). The CDR3 runs to 12 residues. Here the CDR3 reads CACKSGPYEQYF. CDR3 DNA: TGTGCCTGCAAGTCGGGGCCCTACGAGCAGTACTTC.

This clonotype was seen a single time. This chain links TRBV5-6 with TRBJ2-7, with 7 positions matching TRBD2. The germline V gene has CDR1 SGHDT and CDR2 YYEEEE. The CDR3 is made up of 16 amino acids. V shed 1 base, J shed 0 bases, and the junction held 7 bases outside the gene matches. CDR3 in amino acids: CASSLFKGLFSYEQYF. CDR3 sequence (DNA): TGTGCCAGCAGCTTGTTCAAGGGACTATTCTCCTACGAGCAGTACTTC.

The rearrangement joins TRBV5-1 to TRBJ2-7, with 8 bases identical to TRBD1. CDR3 length equals 14 residues. With 1 base clipped from V and 6 bases from J, the junction kept 6 bases outside the gene matches. CDR1 and CDR2 (germline): SGHRS, YFSETQ. CDR3 region: CASSLLQGAGEQYF. DNA for the CDR3: TGCGCCAGCAGCTTGTTGCAGGGGGCAGGCGAGCAGTACTTC.

The rearrangement joins TRBV6-2 or TRBV6-3 to TRBJ2-1, with unresolved D. CDR3 size: 13 residues. CDR1 and CDR2 from the germline V gene are MNHEY and SVGEGT. V was trimmed by 7 bases and J by 7 bases, leaving 14 bases between them. CDR3 bases: TGTGCCAGCACCAACCAGGCCGAGAATGAGCAGTTCTTC. Residues: CASTNQAENEQFF.

This clonotype has only one observation. This rearrangement joins TRBV20-1 to TRBJ1-2; no firm D call. The CDR3 sequence is 13 residues long. Germline loops: CDR1 DFQATT, CDR2 SNEGSKA (reference sequence). The V and J ends lost 3 bases and 3 bases respectively, with 11 bases between them. The CDR3 coding sequence is TGCAGTGCTAGGGAGAGTTTCGACTATGGCTACACCTTC. The encoded protein is CSARESFDYGYTF.